A selection of T cell receptor beta chains follows, all from one sample in a study of cytomegalovirus exposure and HLA in healthy donors. Clones were read by immunoSEQ multiplex PCR, and TCRdb kept only the in-frame ones, dropping some. This table has approximately 200,000 clones, just over 90% appearing once. Sequencing was done on a sample of PBMCs. The origin of the receptors is a woman aged 18-29 years in good health and CMV-seronegative. Each CDR3 is given with its conserved first and last residue. Size tells how often a clone was seen (once, few, many) or the class of an expanded clone, and some rows leave it out.

v_call,j_call,clone_size,cdr3_aa
TRBV4-1,TRBJ1-1,.,CASSQDSGRFEAFF
TRBV10-2,TRBJ2-5,.,CASSAVETQYF
TRBV5-8,TRBJ1-3,few,CASRLNQGASGNTIYF
TRBV30,TRBJ2-1,.,CAWSAQYNEQFF
TRBV7-9,TRBJ2-1,.,CASSLVVEAGEQFF
TRBV5-1,TRBJ1-1,.,CASSLGQGVVGTEAFF
TRBV2,TRBJ2-1,.,CASSASRDRVNEQFF
TRBV9,TRBJ2-1,.,CASSEVAGVSDEQFF
TRBV6-1,TRBJ2-7,.,CASSVTGGTYEQYF
TRBV28,TRBJ2-7,few,CASSGTAGEFYEQYF
TRBV10-1,TRBJ2-7,.,CASAASGNSYEQYF
TRBV15,TRBJ2-7,.,CATSREGALGNSYEQYF
TRBV2,TRBJ2-3,.,CASKREGIYTQYF
TRBV4-2,TRBJ2-4,.,CASSQGGGNIQYF
TRBV30,TRBJ1-1,.,CAWSGGGYTEAFF
TRBV6-1,TRBJ2-7,.,CASGQGTYEQYF
TRBV9,TRBJ1-2,.,CASSASPRKNGDYGYTF
TRBV7-3,TRBJ2-3,.,CASSRFSGGGTDTQYF
TRBV18,TRBJ2-7,once,CASSRRLAPYEQYF
TRBV15,TRBJ1-1,.,CATSRRTGAGTEAFF
TRBV5-1,TRBJ1-2,.,CASSLGGEYGYTF
TRBV6-5,TRBJ1-2,once,CAVITPADRFVTF
TRBV5-4,TRBJ2-7,.,CASSPEQGSYEQYF
TRBV7-3,TRBJ2-1,.,CASSVTLTSGRAAGMFPNEQFF
TRBV7-8,TRBJ1-2,.,CASSLERIDRVSYGYTF
TRBV19,TRBJ2-2,.,CASRLAGGTGELFF
TRBV28,TRBJ1-6,.,CACGQNLNNSPLHF
TRBV12-5,TRBJ1-4,.,CASGLVLSRKLFF
TRBV30,TRBJ1-4,.,CAWSKVTGRGPTNEKLFF
TRBV4-2,TRBJ1-2,.,CASSIQGAGYTF
TRBV7-9,TRBJ2-2,.,CASSSHDTGTGGPGELFF
TRBV19,TRBJ1-1,.,CASSLQGGYTEAFF
TRBV4-1,TRBJ2-2,.,CASSQSGGDTGELFF
TRBV29-1,TRBJ2-7,.,CSVGQDEQYF
TRBV10-2,TRBJ1-1,.,CASSQQGVRTEAFF
TRBV7-8,TRBJ1-4,.,CASSLDYSFNEKLFF
TRBV6-1,TRBJ2-2,once,CASSVNRVGSPGELFF
TRBV28,TRBJ2-7,.,CASSWGQGAFQYF
TRBV16,TRBJ1-3,.,CASSQSPAGSGNTIYF
TRBV5-6,TRBJ1-3,.,CASSFITASSGNTIYF
TRBV28,TRBJ1-2,.,CASSFPATGIRYGYTF
TRBV5-1,TRBJ2-7,.,CASRIKTGHNYEQYF
TRBV6-5,TRBJ1-5,.,CASSSGTTLPNQPQHF
TRBV28,TRBJ2-5,.,CASNEENQETQYF
TRBV9,TRBJ2-7,.,CASSVAGQGAYEQYF
TRBV5-1,TRBJ1-1,.,CASSRQGLYTEAFF
TRBV5-1,TRBJ1-4,.,CASSLVGTGDEKLFF
TRBV7-2,TRBJ1-5,.,CASSLVGGSNQPQHF
TRBV18,TRBJ1-6,.,CASSSEGAYSPLHF
TRBV5-1,TRBJ1-1,.,CASSLDRGYTEAFF